This is a list of T cell receptor beta chains from one sample in a study of shared clonotypes between healthy human individuals. The repertoire was sequenced with immunoSEQ multiplex PCR; TCRdb's copy has only in-frame clones and lacks some. Of some 1 million clones listed, approximately 70% are singletons. Material for sequencing was memory CD4+ T cells sorted from blood. These receptors all stem from a young man in good health. Both conserved end residues are part of each CDR3. The order of the fields is CDR3 DNA, CDR3 protein, D gene, clone size, J gene, V gene. D genes are given only for firm matches. Not every row has a clone size; where given, it reads once, few, many or a size class.

cdr3_nt: TGTGCCAGCAGCCCCACAGTTTCCTACGAGCAGTACTTC
cdr3_aa: CASSPTVSYEQYF
d_call: -
clone_size: -
j_call: TRBJ2-7
v_call: TRBV13

cdr3_nt: TGTGCCAGCAGTCCACCTTCAGATACGCAGTATTTT
cdr3_aa: CASSPPSDTQYF
d_call: -
clone_size: few
j_call: TRBJ2-3
v_call: TRBV28

cdr3_nt: TGCGCCAGCAGCTTGAGTAAAGAGACCCAGTACTTC
cdr3_aa: CASSLSKETQYF
d_call: -
clone_size: few
j_call: TRBJ2-5
v_call: TRBV5-1

cdr3_nt: TGTGCCAGCAGTACCGGGGGAAGAGGATACGAGCAGTACTTC
cdr3_aa: CASSTGGRGYEQYF
d_call: -
clone_size: -
j_call: TRBJ2-7
v_call: TRBV6-6

cdr3_nt: TGTGCCAGCACCCTGGGAGGGGCGAACAATGAGCAGTTCTTC
cdr3_aa: CASTLGGANNEQFF
d_call: TRBD2
clone_size: few
j_call: TRBJ2-1
v_call: TRBV14

cdr3_nt: TGTGCCAGCAGCCGCGGCTATGAGCAGTTCTTC
cdr3_aa: CASSRGYEQFF
d_call: -
clone_size: -
j_call: TRBJ2-1
v_call: TRBV7-9

cdr3_nt: TGCGCCAGCAGCTTGGAGGTTTTGGCTGAGACCCAGTACTTC
cdr3_aa: CASSLEVLAETQYF
d_call: -
clone_size: -
j_call: TRBJ2-5
v_call: TRBV5-1

cdr3_nt: TGTGCCAGCAGCTTAAGGTCCGGCAGCAGAACGTCCTATAATTCACCCCTCCACTTT
cdr3_aa: CASSLRSGSRTSYNSPLHF
d_call: -
clone_size: -
j_call: TRBJ1-6
v_call: TRBV7-2

cdr3_nt: TGTGCCAGCAGCTCGGGACTAGCGGGGGCAAGCTCCTACAATGAGCAGTTCTTC
cdr3_aa: CASSSGLAGASSYNEQFF
d_call: TRBD2
clone_size: -
j_call: TRBJ2-1
v_call: TRBV7-8

cdr3_nt: TGTGCCAGCAGCTGGGACAGAAGCTCTGGAAACACCATATATTTT
cdr3_aa: CASSWDRSSGNTIYF
d_call: TRBD1
clone_size: -
j_call: TRBJ1-3
v_call: TRBV11-2